This is a list of T cell receptor beta chains from one sample in a study of metastatic and nonmetastatic thyroid tumors. From the PCR reads, TCRdb re-called clones with MiXCR. In the table there are 60,000 or so clones, just over 4% of which are singletons. Material for sequencing was blood. These receptors came from a female donor with papillary thyroid cancer or a benign thyroid nodule (not recorded which). Some clones in this sample may be carry-over from other donors' samples. The CDR3 runs from the conserved cysteine through the conserved F or W. The D gene is left open where the match is weak. A clone size is listed for some rows: how often the clone was seen (once, few, many), or a class if it is expanded.

clone_size,d_call,v_call,j_call,cdr3_nt,cdr3_aa
many,.,TRBV7-9,TRBJ2-5,TGTGCCAGCAGCTATCCCGGGATGTCAGAGACCCAGTACTTC,CASSYPGMSETQYF
many,.,TRBV4-1,TRBJ2-1,TGCGCCAGCAGCCAAGAAGGGAGCCCCTATGGGGATGAGCAGTTCTTC,CASSQEGSPYGDEQFF
many,.,TRBV30,TRBJ1-5,TGTGCCTGGAGCGCCACCACGCCTCAGGGAAAGAGGGTTAGCAATCAGCCCCAGCATTTT,CAWSATTPQGKRVSNQPQHF
many,TRBD2,TRBV6-1,TRBJ2-1,TGTGCCAGCAGTTATGGTCTAGCGGGAGGGTACAATGAGCAGTTCTTC,CASSYGLAGGYNEQFF
.,.,TRBV28,TRBJ2-7,TGTGCCAGCAGTTTATCGGACTACGGGCAGTACTTC,CASSLSDYGQYF
many,.,TRBV2,TRBJ2-1,TGTGCCCCCAGGAGAGCAAGGGCCTCGGGATACAATGAGCAGTTCTTC,CAPRRARASGYNEQFF
many,.,TRBV4-2,TRBJ2-7,TGTGCCAGCAGCCAAGAAGCCGCGTCATACGAGCAGTACTTC,CASSQEAASYEQYF
many,.,TRBV7-3,TRBJ2-3,TGTGCCAGCAGCCAGCCCCTAGGGGAGCGGGCAGATACGCAGTATTTT,CASSQPLGERADTQYF
many,TRBD2,TRBV6-4,TRBJ2-1,TGTGCCAGTACCTCTAGCGGGAGGGCCGGGGATGAGCAGTTCTTC,CASTSSGRAGDEQFF
few,TRBD1,TRBV6-4,TRBJ2-1,TGTGCCAGCAGTGAACAACCCCTCGGGACAGGGTACAATGAGCAGTTCTTC,CASSEQPLGTGYNEQFF
few,.,TRBV5-4,TRBJ1-2,TGTGCCAGCAGCTTTGCAGGGGCCTATGGCTACACCTTC,CASSFAGAYGYTF
many,.,TRBV28,TRBJ1-2,TGTGCCAGCAGTAAAACCGTTACCTCCTATGGCTACACCTTC,CASSKTVTSYGYTF
many,TRBD1,TRBV11-3,TRBJ2-1,TGTGCCAGCAGCCCGCGGGGACAGGTGAACGAGCAGTTCTTC,CASSPRGQVNEQFF
few,TRBD2,TRBV2,TRBJ2-1,TGTGCCAGCATCGGATGGGAGGCCGGGACTGCTAACCCCACTAGCGGGAGGTCCTACAATGAGCAGTCCTTC,CASIGWEAGTANPTSGRSYNEQSF
many,.,TRBV19,TRBJ2-3,TGTGCCAGCGGAGAGGGTCTCGGCACAGATACGCAGTATTTT,CASGEGLGTDTQYF
few,.,TRBV24-1,TRBJ1-2,TGTGCCACCAGTTACAGTGGGCTTGAGGTCTACACCTTC,CATSYSGLEVYTF
many,TRBD1,TRBV20-1,TRBJ1-1,TGCAGTGCTAGAGATGCTGGGACAGCTATGAACACTGAAGCTTTCTTT,CSARDAGTAMNTEAFF
many,TRBD1,TRBV5-1,TRBJ1-2,TGCGCCAGCAGCCGGGCAGGGGGACAGGGTTCTTATGGCTACACCTTC,CASSRAGGQGSYGYTF
many,.,TRBV25-1,TRBJ1-1,TGTGCCAGCAGTGAATTGCAGGGAAACACTGAAGCTTTCTTT,CASSELQGNTEAFF
many,TRBD1,TRBV28,TRBJ1-5,TGTGCCAGCAGTCAAAGACAGGGGGAGTATAGCAATCAGCCCCAGCATTTT,CASSQRQGEYSNQPQHF
many,TRBD1,TRBV20-1,TRBJ1-5,TGCAGTGCTAGTTTACAGGGGCGCAATCAACCCCAGCATTTT,CSASLQGRNQPQHF
many,.,TRBV11-2,TRBJ1-6,TGTGCCAGCAGCTTAGAGAAGTTTGGGAATTCACCCCTCCACTTT,CASSLEKFGNSPLHF
.,.,TRBV18,TRBJ2-1,TGTGCCAGCTCACCGGATCCGGGGACCGGCAATGAGCAGTTCTTC,CASSPDPGTGNEQFF
.,.,TRBV28,TRBJ1-2,TGTGCCAGCAGCACAGGGTCGGCATATGGCTACACCTTC,CASSTGSAYGYTF
many,.,TRBV6-2/TRBV6-3,TRBJ1-1,TGTGCCAGCAGTTACTTAGCCCCAAAAGGTGAAGCTTTCTTT,CASSYLAPKGEAFF
.,.,TRBV20-1,TRBJ2-3,TGCAGTGCTAGAGATCCAAGCACAGATACGCAGTATTTT,CSARDPSTDTQYF
many,.,TRBV9,TRBJ2-3,TGTGCCAGCAGCGTAGCGGGAGATGTCACAGATACGCAGTATTTT,CASSVAGDVTDTQYF
.,.,TRBV28,TRBJ2-3,TGTGCCAGCAGGGCTCCAGGGGGAGGAACAGATACACAGTATTTT,CASRAPGGGTDTQYF
many,TRBD1,TRBV11-3,TRBJ2-5,TGTGCCAGCAGCTCAGTAGGGGGCGGAGAGACCCAGTACTTC,CASSSVGGGETQYF
many,.,TRBV7-8,TRBJ2-7,TGTGCCAGCAGCTTTCTTGGGTCCCACGAGCAGTACTTC,CASSFLGSHEQYF
.,TRBD1,TRBV27,TRBJ2-3,TGTGCCAGCAGACGCCCCGCCGGGACAGGGGTTTACGAGCAGTATTTT,CASRRPAGTGVYEQYF
many,TRBD1,TRBV28,TRBJ1-1,TGTGCCAGCAGTTTTCAGGGGGCGGCTGAAGCTTTCTTT,CASSFQGAAEAFF
few,.,TRBV19,TRBJ2-3,TGTGCCAGTAGTATGGGACGGCAGGGGACCCCCACAGATACGCAGTATTTT,CASSMGRQGTPTDTQYF
.,.,TRBV19,TRBJ1-2,TGTGCCAGTACGACCTCCCCGGTCTATGGCTACACCTTC,CASTTSPVYGYTF
many,.,TRBV12-3/TRBV12-4,TRBJ2-5,TGTGCCAGCAGTCCCGCGGGAGAGACCCAGTACTTC,CASSPAGETQYF
many,TRBD2,TRBV7-9,TRBJ2-1,TGTGCCAGCAGCTTTCTGCCTAGCGGGAGAATTGAGTTTAATGAGCAGTTCTTC,CASSFLPSGRIEFNEQFF
.,TRBD2,TRBV3-1,TRBJ2-1,TGTGCCAGTAGCCAAGCCGGGAGGGGGAACAATGAGCAATTCTTC,CASSQAGRGNNEQFF
few,.,TRBV7-2,TRBJ2-5,TGTGCCAGCAGCTTATATGGAGCGGTGGAGACCCAGTACTTC,CASSLYGAVETQYF
many,.,TRBV12-5,TRBJ2-5,TGTGCTAGTGGTTTTCCGGAGACGGGGGAGACCCAGTACTTC,CASGFPETGETQYF
many,.,TRBV7-8,TRBJ2-7,TGTGCCAGCAGCCGAAGCTACGAGCAGTACTTC,CASSRSYEQYF
many,TRBD1,TRBV12-3/TRBV12-4,TRBJ1-2,TGTGCCAGCAGTCAGAGGACAGGGGGAGAGGTCGGCTACACCTTC,CASSQRTGGEVGYTF
many,.,TRBV3-1,TRBJ2-7,TGTGCCAGCAGCCGGGGCGGGGTCGAGCAGTACTTC,CASSRGGVEQYF
many,TRBD2,TRBV6-1,TRBJ2-3,TGTGCCAGCAGTTCCCCGGGACTAGCGGGAGGGGGAGTAGATACGCAGTATTTT,CASSSPGLAGGGVDTQYF